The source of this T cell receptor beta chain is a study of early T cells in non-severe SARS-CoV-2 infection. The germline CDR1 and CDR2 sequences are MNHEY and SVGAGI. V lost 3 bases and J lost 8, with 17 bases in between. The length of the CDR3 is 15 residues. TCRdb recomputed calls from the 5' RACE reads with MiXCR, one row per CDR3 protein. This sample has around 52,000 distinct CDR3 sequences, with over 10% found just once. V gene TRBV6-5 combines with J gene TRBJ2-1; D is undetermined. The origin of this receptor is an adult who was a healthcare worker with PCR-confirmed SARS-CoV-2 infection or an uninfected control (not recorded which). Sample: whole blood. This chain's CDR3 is CASSYQPRNADEQFF. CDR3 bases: TGTGCCAGCAGTTATCAGCCCAGGAATGCCGATGAGCAGTTCTTC.